Listed below are T cell receptor beta chains from one sample, sequenced in a study of blood T cells in healthy people across ages. TCRdb used MiXCR to reprocess the 5' RACE reads, holding one entry per CDR3 protein. The table has 540,000 or so distinct CDR3 sequences, roughly 28% seen once. The sample comprised blood. The receptors here all came from a woman in her 70s in good health. Each CDR3 is given with its conserved first and last residue. Only part of the rows carry a size: once, few, many, or a class if the clone is expanded.

>TRBV29-1|few
CSVGRRPETQYF
>TRBV5-1|few
CANRLVGKETQYF
>TRBV7-2|.
CASSLFPVFYGYTF
>TRBV20-1|.
CSYRVGAHTQYF
>TRBV15|.
CATSRDRKEKLLF
>TRBV11-1|.
CASSLTPHSQETQYF
>TRBV6-2/TRBV6-3|few
CASSYSSPGATGNTIYF
>TRBV7-2|once
CASSLYEGHNEQFF
>TRBV5-1|many
CASSLDGRRSYEQYF
>TRBV7-9|few
CATDTTGSNNEQFF
>TRBV19|.
CASSIMSIYGYTF
>TRBV6-6|.
CASSFRLAGADTQYF
>TRBV10-3|.
CAISGVAGNEQFF
>TRBV5-1|.
CASSLRDGGGETQYF
>TRBV7-2|.
CASSVLTSGIGEQFF
>TRBV6-2/TRBV6-3|.
CASSLGLAGGFTDTQYF
>TRBV20-1|.
CSARKGAPETQYF
>TRBV2|many
CATRDFAGNEQFF
>TRBV29-1|.
CSVTSGTDTQYF
>TRBV20-1|.
CSARDGRGNEQYF
>TRBV6-6|.
CASRDRGREEKLFF
>TRBV4-3|.
CASSQRLEDTQYF
>TRBV3-1|few
CASSQDRGWKTQYF
>TRBV25-1|.
CASKTSGASYNEQFF
>TRBV6-1|few
CASSLSGRGLPLHF
>TRBV27|few
CASSSHPGTGVYGYTF
>TRBV7-9|once
CASSFRQGGDSNNEQFF
>TRBV5-1|.
CASSPTGNNEQFF